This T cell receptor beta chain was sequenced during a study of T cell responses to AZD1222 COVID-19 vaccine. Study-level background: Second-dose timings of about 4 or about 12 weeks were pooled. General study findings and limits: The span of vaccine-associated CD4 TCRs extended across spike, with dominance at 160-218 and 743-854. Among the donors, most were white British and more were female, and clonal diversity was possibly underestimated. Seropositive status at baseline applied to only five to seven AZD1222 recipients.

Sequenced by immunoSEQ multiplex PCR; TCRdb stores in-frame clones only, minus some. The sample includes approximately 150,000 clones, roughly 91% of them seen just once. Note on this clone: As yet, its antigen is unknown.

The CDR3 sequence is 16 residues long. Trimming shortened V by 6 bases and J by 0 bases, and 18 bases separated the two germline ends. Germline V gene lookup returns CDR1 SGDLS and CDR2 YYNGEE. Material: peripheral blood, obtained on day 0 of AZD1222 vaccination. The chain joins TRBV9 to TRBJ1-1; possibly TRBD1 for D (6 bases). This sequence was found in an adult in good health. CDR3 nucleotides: TGTGCCAGCAACCCTTTACAGGGACTAATGAACACTGAAGCTTTCTTT. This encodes CASNPLQGLMNTEAFF.